The 21 T cell receptor beta chains listed next were all sequenced from one sample in a study of cytomegalovirus exposure and HLA in healthy donors. The PCR used 60 Vbeta and 13 Jbeta primers. Sequencing used immunoSEQ multiplex PCR; TCRdb keeps in-frame clones, though not all of them. The sample lists tens of thousands of clones, roughly four fifths occurring once. Sequencing input: PBMCs. The receptors were gathered from a man aged 40-49 years in good health and CMV-seronegative.

This rearrangement joins TRBV5-4 to TRBJ2-1, with D possibly matching TRBD2 (6 bases). The CDR3 contains 13 residues. The germline V gene encodes CDR1 SGHNT and CDR2 YYREEE (reference sequence). Trimming cost V 6 bases and J 7 bases, with 14 bases left between them. The CDR3 coding sequence is TGTGCCAGCAACTCCAATGGGAGGAATGAGCAGTTCTTC. It yields the protein CASNSNGRNEQFF.

This sequence joins TRBV5-1 and TRBJ2-1, with TRBD2 as a possible D gene (7 bases). CDR3 length: 16 amino acids. Germline V gene lookup returns CDR1 SGHRS and CDR2 YFSETQ. V was clipped by 0 bases and J by 8 bases, with 18 bases between them. The CDR3 here is CASSLAVSGTIDEQFF. The CDR3 DNA is TGCGCCAGCAGCTTGGCCGTAAGCGGGACAATCGATGAGCAGTTCTTC.

The J gene is TRBJ1-5, the V gene TRBV28; D possibly corresponds to TRBD1 (5 bases). From germline, CDR1 is MDHEN and CDR2 SYDVKM. This CDR3 comprises 17 residues. The V and J ends lost 5 bases and 0 bases respectively, with 17 bases between them. CDR3 nucleotides: TGTGCCAGCAGTCTCCCGGGGAGGGGCTATAGCAATCAGCCCCAGCATTTT. This encodes CASSLPGRGYSNQPQHF.

This chain links TRBV10-1 with TRBJ1-1; tentative D call: TRBD1 (6 bases). Germline-derived CDR1 and CDR2 are WNHNN and SYGVQD (reference sequence). The ends were cut back, 10 bases at V and 1 base at J, with 22 bases in the middle. CDR3 size: 16 residues. The CDR3 region is CATPRVGGGKNTEAFF. The CDR3 DNA reads as TGCGCCACCCCTCGGGTAGGGGGTGGAAAGAACACTGAAGCTTTCTTT.

This clone was counted between two and nine times. V gene TRBV5-5 combines with J gene TRBJ1-2; D is possibly TRBD1 (6 bases). The CDR3 is 15 residues long. The germline V and J ends were trimmed by 4 bases and 4 bases, with 17 bases remaining between them. CDR1 and CDR2 from the germline V gene are SGHKS and YYEKEE (reference sequence). The CDR3 loop is CASSPGTIIIYGYTF. CDR3 DNA sequence: TGTGCCAGCAGCCCAGGGACAATTATTATCTATGGCTACACCTTC.

This clone was found a few times. The V and J genes are TRBV2 and TRBJ2-3; 11 positions agree with TRBD2. The CDR3 consists of 14 residues. V lost 5 bases, J lost 5 bases, and 3 bases stayed unmatched. Looked up from germline, CDR1 is SNHLY and CDR2 is FYNNEI. Written as DNA, the CDR3 is TGTGCCAGCAGTTCAGGACTAGCGGGAGATACGCAGTATTTT. It codes for CASSSGLAGDTQYF.

This rearrangement joins TRBV7-2 to TRBJ2-3; maybe TRBD2 (6 bases). The V and J ends lost 3 bases and 1 base respectively, with 17 bases between them. The CDR3 sequence is 17 residues long. Germline CDR1 SGHTA, CDR2 FQGNSA. This chain's CDR3 is CASSLGFRGRGTDTQYF. As DNA, the CDR3 is TGTGCCAGCAGCTTGGGGTTTCGGGGGAGAGGCACAGATACGCAGTATTTT.

This chain uses TRBV10-3 with TRBJ1-4, with a weak D call TRBD1 (6 bases). V was shortened by 6 bases and J by 7 bases, with 12 bases between the two germline ends. The length of the CDR3 is 13 residues. CDR1 is ENHRY and CDR2 is SYGVKD in the germline V gene. The CDR3 loop reads CAIRQGGAEKLFF. CDR3 in DNA: TGTGCCATCAGACAGGGTGGTGCTGAAAAACTGTTTTTT.

This chain links TRBV27 with TRBJ1-2, with TRBD1 matching over 8 bases. The CDR3 is 19 amino acids. CDR1 and CDR2 from the germline V gene are MNHEY and SMNVEV (reference sequence). With V trimmed by 3 bases and J by 2 bases, 17 bases remained unmatched. This CDR3 is CASSFSGQGLPQSNYGYTF. The DNA for the CDR3 is TGTGCCAGCAGTTTTTCCGGACAGGGTCTTCCTCAATCAAACTATGGCTACACCTTC.

The rearrangement uses TRBV19 and TRBJ1-2; D gene unclear. The CDR3 extends over 12 amino acids. The V gene lost 7 bases and the J gene lost 8 bases, with 14 bases spanning the gap. The V gene's germline CDR1 is LNHDA and CDR2 SQIVND (reference sequence). The CDR3 loop reads CASMHFPAGYTF. The CDR3 DNA sequence: TGTGCCAGTATGCATTTCCCCGCGGGCTACACCTTC.

This rearrangement joins TRBV9 to TRBJ2-3, with TRBD2 identical over 8 bases. CDR1 and CDR2 (germline): SGDLS, YYNGEE. Trimming at V came to 2 bases and at J to 2 bases, leaving 7 bases not matched to a gene. The CDR3 spans 16 residues. The CDR3 DNA reads TGTGCCAGCAGCGTTGACGGACTAGCTACCACAGATACGCAGTATTTT. Translated, it gives CASSVDGLATTDTQYF.

The V and J genes are TRBV29-1 and TRBJ2-4; 9 nucleotides match TRBD2. With V trimmed by 4 bases and J by 0 bases, 10 bases remained unmatched. The CDR3 has 17 residues. Per germline, CDR1 SQVTM and CDR2 ANQGSEA. CDR3 protein: CSVVLAGRNLAKNIQYF. The CDR3 DNA sequence: TGCAGCGTTGTGCTAGCGGGGAGGAACCTAGCCAAAAACATTCAGTACTTC.

The rearrangement uses TRBV4-2 and TRBJ2-7; weak D call: TRBD2 (5 bases). V was clipped by 8 bases and J by 2 bases, with 22 bases between them. The CDR3 extends over 16 amino acids. Germline CDR1 and CDR2: LGHNA and YNFKEQ. This chain's CDR3 is CASCPRRLAPAYEQYF. The CDR3 region has the DNA TGTGCCAGCTGCCCCCGAAGGCTAGCCCCTGCCTACGAGCAGTACTTC.

V is TRBV28 and J is TRBJ2-3; TRBD2 matches 12 bases. Trimming at V came to 2 bases and at J to 8 bases, leaving 11 bases not matched to a gene. The CDR3 covers 17 residues. Germline V CDR1 and CDR2: MDHEN, SYDVKM. The DNA for the CDR3 is TGTGCCAGCAGTTTACCCTCTAGCGGGAGGGCCTGGAGTACGCAGTATTTT. Its translation is CASSLPSSGRAWSTQYF.

J is TRBJ1-2 and V is TRBV5-6; 7 bases agree with TRBD1. The length of the CDR3 is 14 residues. After removal of 1 base from V and 5 bases from J, the junction contained 5 bases not matched to a gene. Germline V gene data show CDR1 as SGHDT and CDR2 as YYEEEE. CDR3 sequence reads: CASSLNRGFYGYTF. Here the CDR3 DNA reads TGTGCCAGCAGCTTGAACAGGGGTTTTTATGGCTACACCTTC.

The rearrangement links TRBV25-1 to TRBJ1-4; 9 bases agree with TRBD1. Germline V lookup: CDR1 MGHDK, CDR2 SYGVNS. Germline trimming cut 4 bases from V and 7 bases from J; bases unmatched to any gene: 10. The CDR3 runs to 16 residues. DNA of the CDR3: TGTGCCAGCAGTGGTAGAGACAGGGGGATATTTGAAAAACTGTTTTTT. Translation gives CASSGRDRGIFEKLFF.

The V gene is TRBV18, the J gene TRBJ2-3; D is unclear. This CDR3 is built from 13 residues. Deletions cut 3 bases from V and 2 bases from J, with 6 bases between. Germline V gene sequence: CDR1 KGHSH, CDR2 LQKENI. The CDR3 nucleotides read TGTGCCAGCTCACCGGCAGTCACAGATACGCAGTATTTT. This encodes CASSPAVTDTQYF.

Here the CDR3 reads CASSPQDRTTEAFF. The CDR3 DNA sequence: TGTGCCAGCAGCCCGCAGGACAGGACCACTGAAGCTTTCTTT. This chain joins TRBV5-5 and TRBJ1-1, with 7 bases that match TRBD1. After removal of 4 bases from V and 4 bases from J, the junction contained 7 bases not matched to a gene. In germline, CDR1 is SGHKS, CDR2 YYEKEE (reference sequence). The CDR3 is 14 amino acids.

The rearrangement uses TRBV5-7 and TRBJ2-2, with D tentatively TRBD1 (6 bases). TRBV5-7 is an ORF for which the function is uncertain. The CDR3 extends over 17 amino acids. With 0 bases removed from V and 0 bases from J, the gap between germline ends came to 12 bases. The CDR3: CASSLGPGHANTGELFF. CDR3 DNA sequence: TGTGCCAGCAGCTTGGGCCCGGGACACGCGAACACCGGGGAGCTGTTTTTT.

The rearrangement uses TRBV30 and TRBJ1-2; a weak D match, TRBD1 (5 bases). The CDR3 loop spans 15 amino acids. CDR1 is GTSNPN and CDR2 is SVGIG in the germline V gene (reference sequence). Trimming took 7 bases from V and 7 from J, leaving 25 bases between them. This CDR3 reads CASTVRQGYFGGYTF. CDR3 bases: TGTGCCTCCACCGTAAGGCAGGGTTATTTCGGTGGCTACACCTTC.

This rearrangement joins TRBV6-5 to TRBJ2-7, with D maybe TRBD1 (6 bases). The ends were cut back, 2 bases at V and 7 bases at J, with 18 bases in the middle. Germline loops: CDR1 MNHEY, CDR2 SVGAGI. The CDR3 spans 15 residues. CDR3 amino acids: CASSYGQGSSGEQYF. Here the CDR3 DNA reads TGTGCCAGCAGTTACGGGCAGGGGAGCTCTGGAGAGCAGTACTTC.